The rows below give T cell receptor beta chains drawn from one sample of a study of technical replicates of blood from several donors. Sequencing used immunoSEQ multiplex PCR; TCRdb keeps in-frame clones, though not all of them. The data contain roughly 71,000 clones, about nine tenths of them singletons. Sample: T cells isolated from PBMCs. The receptor source for this set is a human donor in good health. The CDR3 runs from the conserved cysteine through the conserved F or W. D genes are given only for firm matches. The size field is filled for only some rows; it gives once, few, many or a size class.

d_gene	abundance	v_gene	j_gene	CDR3nt	CDR3aa
TRBD2	once	TRBV9	TRBJ2-1	TGTGCCAGCAGCGGTAGCGGGAGGGCCTCTCCCGAGCAGTTCTTC	CASSGSGRASPEQFF
TRBD2	NA	TRBV19	TRBJ2-2	TGTGCCAGTACGATCGGGAGGTCCCCGAACACCGGGGAGCTGTTTTTT	CASTIGRSPNTGELFF
TRBD1	NA	TRBV14	TRBJ1-2	TGTGCCAGCAGCCGTACAGGGGGAAGCTATGGCTACACCTTC	CASSRTGGSYGYTF
TRBD1	NA	TRBV7-3	TRBJ1-3	TGTGCCAGCAGACGAAATGACAGGGCAGGAAACACCATATATTTT	CASRRNDRAGNTIYF
NA	NA	TRBV11-3	TRBJ2-5	TGTGCCAGCAGCTTGACACCCGCTCAGCAGGAGACCCAGTACTTC	CASSLTPAQQETQYF
TRBD1	NA	TRBV11-2	TRBJ2-5	TGTGCCAGCAGCGACGGGCAGGGGGCAGAGACCCAGTACTTC	CASSDGQGAETQYF
TRBD1	NA	TRBV7-8	TRBJ1-1	TGTGCCAGCAGCTTACCAAGACAGGGTATGAACACTGAAGCTTTCTTT	CASSLPRQGMNTEAFF
TRBD2	once	TRBV25-1	TRBJ2-3	TGTGCCAGCAGTGAACTGGGCGGGAGGACAGATACGCAGTATTTT	CASSELGGRTDTQYF
TRBD1	NA	TRBV4-2	TRBJ2-3	TGTGCCAGCAGCCAAGAGTGGGACAGGGACAATACGCAGTATTTT	CASSQEWDRDNTQYF
TRBD1	NA	TRBV7-9	TRBJ1-1	TGTGCCAGCAGCATGGGACAGGGTGGGCGGCTGAACATTGAAGCTTTCTTT	CASSMGQGGRLNIEAFF
NA	NA	TRBV7-6	TRBJ2-5	TGTGCCAGCAGCTTACGTCTACAGGAGACCCAGTACTTC	CASSLRLQETQYF
TRBD1	few	TRBV19	TRBJ2-7	TGTGCCAGTAGGATGACAGGGACCTCGCAGTACTTC	CASRMTGTSQYF
NA	NA	TRBV6-5	TRBJ2-2	TGTGCCAGCAGTTCACAGGGTGGGACCGGGGAGCTGTTTTTT	CASSSQGGTGELFF
NA	NA	TRBV18	TRBJ2-7	TGTGCCAGCAGACTCAACTACGAGCAGTACTTC	CASRLNYEQYF
TRBD1	NA	TRBV27	TRBJ1-4	TGTGCCAGCAGTCCCAGGGGGTATAATGAAAAACTGTTTTTT	CASSPRGYNEKLFF
TRBD1	NA	TRBV5-6	TRBJ2-3	TGTGCCAGCAGCGCAGGGACAGGGGGCACAGATACGCAGTATTTT	CASSAGTGGTDTQYF
NA	NA	TRBV6-5	TRBJ1-6	TGTGCCAGCAGTTACCCCTCGCAGGGGAGGGAATCACCCCTCCACTTT	CASSYPSQGRESPLHF
NA	NA	TRBV7-8	TRBJ1-2	TGTGCCAGCAGCTTAAGTTCCGGGGGGGACCGTTATGGCTACACCTTC	CASSLSSGGDRYGYTF
NA	NA	TRBV5-5	TRBJ2-6	TGTGCCAGCAGCTTGATCTTAGTCTCTGGGGCCAACGTCCTGACTTTC	CASSLILVSGANVLTF
NA	NA	TRBV4-2	TRBJ2-1	TGTGCCAGCAGCCAAGCCCAGCGCTCCTACAATGAGCAGTTCTTC	CASSQAQRSYNEQFF
TRBD2	NA	TRBV27	TRBJ2-3	TGTGCCAGCAGTTTTAGGCTAGCGGGCACAGATACGCAGTATTTT	CASSFRLAGTDTQYF
NA	NA	TRBV10-3	TRBJ1-1	TGTGCCATCAGTGAGTACGGGAGTAGCACTGAAGCTTTCTTT	CAISEYGSSTEAFF
TRBD1	NA	TRBV5-4	TRBJ2-3	TGTGCCATACTTTGGGACAGAAGTACAGATACGCAGTATTTT	CAILWDRSTDTQYF
NA	NA	TRBV5-4	TRBJ2-3	TGTGCCAGCAGCTTAACAGCCCCCGGCACAGATACGCAGTATTTT	CASSLTAPGTDTQYF
NA	NA	TRBV2	TRBJ1-1	TGTGCCAGCAGTGAAAAGCCGAACACTGAAGCTTTCTTT	CASSEKPNTEAFF
NA	NA	TRBV27	TRBJ2-1	TGTGCCAGCAGTCACATCAATGAGCAGTTCTTC	CASSHINEQFF
TRBD2	NA	TRBV7-2	TRBJ2-2	TGTGCCAGCAGCTTAGTAGCGGGTAACACCGGGGAGCTGTTTTTT	CASSLVAGNTGELFF
NA	NA	TRBV2	TRBJ1-2	TGTGCCAGCAGTGAAGCGCCTAGAAACTATGGCTACACCTTC	CASSEAPRNYGYTF
NA	NA	TRBV19	TRBJ2-2	TGTGCCAGTATTTCCTCAGACAGCCCCGGGGAGCTGTTTTTT	CASISSDSPGELFF
TRBD1	NA	TRBV6-5	TRBJ2-7	TGTGCCAGCAGTTACGCCGGGACAGGGCAATCCTACGAGCAGTACTTC	CASSYAGTGQSYEQYF
NA	few	TRBV5-8	TRBJ1-1	TGTGCCAGCAGCGCACTTCCAGGGGTAACTGAAGCTTTCTTT	CASSALPGVTEAFF
NA	NA	TRBV27	TRBJ1-2	TGTGCCAGCAGTCCCCCGGGGAGGGGTGGCTATGGCTACACCTTC	CASSPPGRGGYGYTF
NA	once	TRBV28	TRBJ2-2	TGTGCCAGCATCTCAACTCGGAACACCGGGGAGCTGTTTTTT	CASISTRNTGELFF
NA	NA	TRBV18	TRBJ2-5	TGTGCCAGCTCACCTACAGGACAAGAGACCCAGTACTTC	CASSPTGQETQYF
NA	once	TRBV11-2	TRBJ2-6	TGTGCCAGCAGCTTGCAGGGGTCTGGGGCCAACGTCCTGACTTTC	CASSLQGSGANVLTF
NA	NA	TRBV15	TRBJ1-1	TGTGCCACCAGCAGGACTAAGAACACTGAAGCTTTCTTT	CATSRTKNTEAFF
TRBD1	NA	TRBV2	TRBJ2-7	TGTGCCATCCAACGGGGACAGGGGGTCTACGAGCAGTACTTC	CAIQRGQGVYEQYF
NA	once	TRBV9	TRBJ1-2	TGTGCCAGCCTTGGAAGGGGAGGGGAATATGGCTACACCTTC	CASLGRGGEYGYTF
TRBD2	NA	TRBV9	TRBJ2-1	TGTGCCAGCAGCGCAAAAGGGGGGACTAGCGTGAACAATGAGCAGTTCTTC	CASSAKGGTSVNNEQFF
TRBD1	NA	TRBV6-6	TRBJ2-7	TGTGCCAGCAGATCCGGGACAGGAACCTACGAGCAGTACTTC	CASRSGTGTYEQYF
NA	NA	TRBV2	TRBJ2-7	TGTGCCAGCAGCTGGCAGGGAGGCTACGAGCAGTACTTC	CASSWQGGYEQYF
TRBD1	NA	TRBV5-4	TRBJ2-7	TGTGCCAGCAGCCCTGACTCCGGGACAGCCCTCTACGAGCAGTACTTC	CASSPDSGTALYEQYF
NA	NA	TRBV11-2	TRBJ2-7	TGTGCCAGCAGCTTAGAAGGGGCGAACTTATACGAGCAGTACTTC	CASSLEGANLYEQYF
NA	NA	TRBV21-1	TRBJ2-7	TGTGCCAGCAGCAAGGAGGACAGCACCGGCTCCTACGAGCAGTACTTC	CASSKEDSTGSYEQYF
NA	NA	TRBV6-5	TRBJ2-2	TGTGCCAGCAGTTCCGGGACATCGAACACCGGGGAGCTGTTTTTT	CASSSGTSNTGELFF
TRBD1	NA	TRBV6-5	TRBJ2-7	TGTGCCAGCAGTTTTCCCGGGACAGGGGGGTACGAGCAGTACTTC	CASSFPGTGGYEQYF
TRBD2	NA	TRBV7-2	TRBJ2-7	TGTGCCAGCAGCCCTAGGGGACTAGTGGTCGAGCAGTACTTC	CASSPRGLVVEQYF
NA	NA	TRBV19	TRBJ2-7	TGTGCCAGTAGTTCGGGACACAGCTCCTACGAGCAGTACTTC	CASSSGHSSYEQYF
TRBD2	once	TRBV4-2	TRBJ2-5	TGTGCCAGCAGCCCGTTGGGACTAGCGGGAGACGCGGAAGAGACCCAGTACTTC	CASSPLGLAGDAEETQYF
TRBD2	NA	TRBV10-3	TRBJ2-5	TGTGCCATCCAGACTAGCGGATCGGAGACCCAGTACTTC	CAIQTSGSETQYF
TRBD1	NA	TRBV5-1	TRBJ2-2	TGCGCCAGCAGCCACGGACAGGTCACCGGGGAGCTGTTTTTT	CASSHGQVTGELFF
TRBD1	NA	TRBV19	TRBJ2-1	TGTGCCAGTAGTATTAAGGACAGGGGGCATCTCCTACCGTCCTACAATGAGCAGTTCTTC	CASSIKDRGHLLPSYNEQFF
NA	NA	TRBV5-8	TRBJ1-1	TGTGCCAGTCATAGATTAACCTTTAATTTGAACACTGAAGCTTTCTTT	CASHRLTFNLNTEAFF
TRBD2	NA	TRBV19	TRBJ2-1	TGTGCCAGTAGTATAAGGACTAGCGGTCAATACAATGAGCAGTTCTTC	CASSIRTSGQYNEQFF
TRBD2	NA	TRBV2	TRBJ2-7	TGTGCCAGCATGCGGGGGGAGCAGTACTTC	CASMRGEQYF
NA	NA	TRBV2	TRBJ2-1	TGTGCCACTCAGACAAATGAGCAGTTCTTC	CATQTNEQFF
NA	NA	TRBV7-2	TRBJ1-4	TGTGCCAGCAGCTTCGTAGAGCTGTTCAACGGGGAAAAACTGTTTTTT	CASSFVELFNGEKLFF
TRBD2	NA	TRBV5-4	TRBJ2-3	TGTGCCAGCAGTACTATAGCGGGATATCGGGATACGCAGTATTTT	CASSTIAGYRDTQYF
NA	NA	TRBV6-5	TRBJ1-3	TGTGCCAGCAGTTATAGACAGACCTCTGGAAACACCATATATTTT	CASSYRQTSGNTIYF